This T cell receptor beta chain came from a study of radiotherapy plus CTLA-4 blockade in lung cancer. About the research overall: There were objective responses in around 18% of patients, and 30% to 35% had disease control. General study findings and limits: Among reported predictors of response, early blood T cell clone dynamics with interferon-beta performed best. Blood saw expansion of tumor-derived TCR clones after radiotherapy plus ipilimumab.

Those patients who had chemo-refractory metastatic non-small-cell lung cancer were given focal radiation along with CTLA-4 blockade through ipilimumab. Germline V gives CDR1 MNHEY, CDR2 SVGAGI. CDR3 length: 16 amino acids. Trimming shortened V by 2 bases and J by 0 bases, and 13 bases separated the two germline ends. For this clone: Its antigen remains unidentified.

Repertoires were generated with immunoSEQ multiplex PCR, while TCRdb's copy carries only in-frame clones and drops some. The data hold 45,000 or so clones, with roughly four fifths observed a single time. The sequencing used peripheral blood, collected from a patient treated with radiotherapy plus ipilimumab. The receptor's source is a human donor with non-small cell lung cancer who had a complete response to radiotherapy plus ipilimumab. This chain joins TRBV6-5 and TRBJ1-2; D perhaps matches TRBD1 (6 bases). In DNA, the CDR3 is TGTGCCAGCAGTTACGGCGGACAGACAGCTAACTATGGCTACACCTTC. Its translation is CASSYGGQTANYGYTF.